The TCR beta chain described here comes from a study of radiation and T cells in renal cell carcinoma. Study information: Nephrectomy followed 15 Gy stereotactic body radiation by 4 weeks.

In the case of this clone: Antigen: not known.

The method was immunoSEQ multiplex PCR; TCRdb's version includes in-frame clones alone and lacks a portion of them. The top ten hold around 3% of the sample, which has about 130,000 clones, roughly 80% seen once. Findings and caveats of the study: In blood, top tumor clones expanded by 2 weeks, shrinking by 4.

Trimming cost V 3 bases and J 3 bases, with 18 bases left between them. Germline V gene data show CDR1 as PRHDT and CDR2 as FYEKMQ (reference sequence). The CDR3 runs 16 residues. Time point denoted: baseline pretreatment blood. Sample treatment: 15 Gy SBRT to primary tumor, nephrectomy 4 weeks later. This receptor was identified in a woman in her sixties with renal cell carcinoma. The chain uses TRBV13 and TRBJ2-7; D is possibly TRBD1 or TRBD2 (5 bases each). The input for sequencing was blood, taken from a patient whose treatment included radiotherapy and nephrectomy. CDR3 sequence (DNA): TGTGCCAGCAGCTTCCCGCAGGGCGAGGGGCACTACGAGCAGTACTTC. The encoded protein is CASSFPQGEGHYEQYF.